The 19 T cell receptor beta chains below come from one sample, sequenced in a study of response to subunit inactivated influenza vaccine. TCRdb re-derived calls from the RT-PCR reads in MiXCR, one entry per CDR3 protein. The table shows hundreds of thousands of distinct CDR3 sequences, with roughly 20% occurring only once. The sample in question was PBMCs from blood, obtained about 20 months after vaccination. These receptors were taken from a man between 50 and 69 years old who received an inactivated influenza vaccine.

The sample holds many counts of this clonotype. The CDR3 sequence is CASSLAGVGDEQFF. CDR3 DNA sequence: TGTGCCAGCAGCTTAGCGGGAGTGGGCGATGAGCAGTTCTTC. The chain links TRBV7-9 to TRBJ2-1; D may be TRBD2 (5 bases). Germline values: CDR1 SEHNR, CDR2 FQNEAQ (reference sequence). Deletions cut 0 bases from V and 8 bases from J, with 11 bases between. This CDR3 has 14 residues.

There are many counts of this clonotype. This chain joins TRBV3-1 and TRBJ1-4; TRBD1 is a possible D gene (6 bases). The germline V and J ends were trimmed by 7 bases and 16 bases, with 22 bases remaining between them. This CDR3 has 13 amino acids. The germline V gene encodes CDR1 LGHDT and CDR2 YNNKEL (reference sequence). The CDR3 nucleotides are TGTGCCAGCACCCGTGGGAAACAGGGAATTCAGTTTTTT. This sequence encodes CASTRGKQGIQFF. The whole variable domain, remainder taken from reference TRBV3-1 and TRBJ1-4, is DTAVSQTPKYLVTQMGNDKSIKCEQNLGHDTMYWYKQDSKKFLKIMFSYNNKELIINETVPNRFSPKSPDKAHLNLHINSLELGDSAVYFCASTRGKQGIQFFGSGTQLSVL.

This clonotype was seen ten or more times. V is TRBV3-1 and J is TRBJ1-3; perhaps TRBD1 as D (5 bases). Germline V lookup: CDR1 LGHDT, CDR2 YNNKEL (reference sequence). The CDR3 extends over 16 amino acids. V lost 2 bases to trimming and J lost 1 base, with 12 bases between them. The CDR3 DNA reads TGTGCCAGCAGCCAATGGCAGGGAAGTTCTGGAAACACCATATATTTT. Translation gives CASSQWQGSSGNTIYF.

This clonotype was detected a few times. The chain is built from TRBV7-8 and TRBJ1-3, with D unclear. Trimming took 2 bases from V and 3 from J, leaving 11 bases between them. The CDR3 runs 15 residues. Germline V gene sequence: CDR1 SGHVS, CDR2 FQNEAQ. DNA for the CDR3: TGTGCCAGCAGCTTAATGAGTTCCGTTGGAAACACCATATATTTT. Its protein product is CASSLMSSVGNTIYF.

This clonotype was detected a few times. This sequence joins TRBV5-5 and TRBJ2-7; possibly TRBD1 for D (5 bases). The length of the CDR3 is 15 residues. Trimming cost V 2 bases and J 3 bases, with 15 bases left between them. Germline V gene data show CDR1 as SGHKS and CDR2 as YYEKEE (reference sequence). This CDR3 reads CASSFGIQDVYEQYF. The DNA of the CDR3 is TGTGCCAGCAGCTTTGGCATACAGGACGTCTACGAGCAGTACTTC.

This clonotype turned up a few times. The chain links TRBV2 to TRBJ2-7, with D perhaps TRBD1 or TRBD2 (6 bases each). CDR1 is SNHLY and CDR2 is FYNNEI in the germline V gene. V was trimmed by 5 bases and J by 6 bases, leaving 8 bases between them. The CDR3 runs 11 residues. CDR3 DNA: TGTGCCAGCAGTCGGGGGCGCGAGCAGTACTTC. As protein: CASSRGREQYF.

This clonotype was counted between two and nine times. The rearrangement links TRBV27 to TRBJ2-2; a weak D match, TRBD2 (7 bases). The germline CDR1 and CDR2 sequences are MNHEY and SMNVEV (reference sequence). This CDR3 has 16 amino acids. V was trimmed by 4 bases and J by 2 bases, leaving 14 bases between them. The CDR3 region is CASSSRGGANTGELFF. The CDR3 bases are TGTGCCAGCAGTTCGAGGGGGGGCGCCAACACCGGGGAGCTGTTTTTT.

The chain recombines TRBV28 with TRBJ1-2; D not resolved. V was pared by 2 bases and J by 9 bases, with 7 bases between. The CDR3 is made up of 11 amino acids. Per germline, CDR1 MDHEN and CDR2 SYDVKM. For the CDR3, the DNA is TGTGCCAGCAGTTTAGGGGTGAGCTACACCTTC. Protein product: CASSLGVSYTF.

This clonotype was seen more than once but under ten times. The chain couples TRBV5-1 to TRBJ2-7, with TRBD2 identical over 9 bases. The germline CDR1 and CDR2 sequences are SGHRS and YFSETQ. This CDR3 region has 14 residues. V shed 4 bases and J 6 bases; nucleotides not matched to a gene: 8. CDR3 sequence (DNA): TGCGCCAGCAGCCCCGAGGGACTAGCCCGCGAGCAGTACTTC. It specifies CASSPEGLAREQYF.

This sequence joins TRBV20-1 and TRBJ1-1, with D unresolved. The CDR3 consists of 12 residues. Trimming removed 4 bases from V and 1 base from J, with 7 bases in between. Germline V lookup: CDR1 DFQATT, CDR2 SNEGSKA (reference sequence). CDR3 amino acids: CSATVGNTEAFF. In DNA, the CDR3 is TGCAGTGCTACGGTTGGGAACACTGAAGCTTTCTTT.

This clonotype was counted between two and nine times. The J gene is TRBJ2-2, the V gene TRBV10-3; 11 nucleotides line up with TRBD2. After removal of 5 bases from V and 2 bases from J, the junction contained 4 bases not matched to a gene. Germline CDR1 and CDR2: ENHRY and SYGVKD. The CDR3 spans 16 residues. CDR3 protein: CAISKLAGVNTGELFF. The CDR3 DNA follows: TGTGCCATCAGTAAACTAGCGGGGGTTAACACCGGGGAGCTGTTTTTT.

The chain's CDR3 is CSARGRNYNEQFF. The CDR3 DNA sequence: TGCAGTGCTAGGGGGAGGAACTACAATGAGCAGTTCTTC. The J gene is TRBJ2-1, the V gene TRBV20-1, with TRBD2 as a possible D gene (6 bases). Trimming removed 3 bases at V and 3 bases at J, with 9 bases between. Germline assignment: CDR1 DFQATT and CDR2 SNEGSKA (reference sequence). The CDR3 length is 13 residues.

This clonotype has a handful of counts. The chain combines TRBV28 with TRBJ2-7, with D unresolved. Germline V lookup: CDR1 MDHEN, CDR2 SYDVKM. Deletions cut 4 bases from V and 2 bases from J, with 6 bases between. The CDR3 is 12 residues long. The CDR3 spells CASSSPAYEQYF. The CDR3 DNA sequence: TGTGCCAGCAGTTCCCCGGCCTACGAGCAGTACTTC.

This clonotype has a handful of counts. The CDR3 protein is CASSLAGPYGYTF. In DNA form, the CDR3 reads TGTGCCAGCAGCTTAGCGGGGCCCTATGGCTACACCTTC. V and J are TRBV11-2 and TRBJ1-2, with D maybe TRBD1 (5 bases). This CDR3 spans 13 amino acids. The V gene's germline CDR1 is SGHAT and CDR2 FQNNGV. The V gene lost 1 base and the J gene lost 4 bases, with 7 bases spanning the gap.

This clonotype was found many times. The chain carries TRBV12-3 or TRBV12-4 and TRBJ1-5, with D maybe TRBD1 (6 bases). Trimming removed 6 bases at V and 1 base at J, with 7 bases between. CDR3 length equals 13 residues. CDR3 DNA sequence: TGTGCCAGCAGAGGACAGAGCAATCAGCCCCAGCATTTT. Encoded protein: CASRGQSNQPQHF.

The CDR3 region is CASSMSLALAGELFF. The CDR3 coding sequence is TGTGCCAGTAGTATGTCGCTAGCTTTAGCCGGGGAGCTGTTTTTT. The chain employs TRBV19 and TRBJ2-2, with a tentative D call TRBD2 (5 bases). Germline V gives CDR1 LNHDA, CDR2 SQIVND (reference sequence). The CDR3 is 15 residues long. Deletions cut 3 bases from V and 6 bases from J, with 14 bases between.

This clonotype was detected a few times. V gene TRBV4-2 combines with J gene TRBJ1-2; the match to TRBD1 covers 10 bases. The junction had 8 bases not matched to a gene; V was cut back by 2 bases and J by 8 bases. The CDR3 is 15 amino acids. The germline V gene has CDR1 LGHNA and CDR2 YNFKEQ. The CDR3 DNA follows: TGTGCCAGCAGCCAAACGACAGGGGGCCCAGAAGGCTACACCTTC. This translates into CASSQTTGGPEGYTF.

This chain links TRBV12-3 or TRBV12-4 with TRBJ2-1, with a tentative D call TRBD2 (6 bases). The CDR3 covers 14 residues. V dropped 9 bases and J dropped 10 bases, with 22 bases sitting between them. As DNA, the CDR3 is TGTGCCAGTTACGGGGGACTCCCGAATGTGGAGCAGTTCTTC. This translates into CASYGGLPNVEQFF.

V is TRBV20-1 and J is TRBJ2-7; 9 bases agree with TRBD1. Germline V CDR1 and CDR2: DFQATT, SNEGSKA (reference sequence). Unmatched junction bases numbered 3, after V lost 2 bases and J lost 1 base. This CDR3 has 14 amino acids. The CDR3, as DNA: TGCAGTGCTAGATCGACAGGGGGTTCCTACGAGCAGTACTTC. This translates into CSARSTGGSYEQYF.